This is a list of T cell receptor beta chains from one sample in a study of T cell repertoires in cytomegalovirus infection. In TCRdb, the reads were re-called with MiXCR into one record per CDR3 protein. Of fewer than 900,000 distinct CDR3 sequences in the sample, 29% are singletons; the top ten hold 10% to 15%. Which antigens these TCRs recognize remains unknown. The sequenced sample was cultured CD8+ T cells from PBMCs, obtained from culture after CMV antigen stimulation. The source of these receptors is a human donor in good health (CMV status not recorded). Some clones in this sample may be carry-over from other donors' samples. The CDR3 runs from the conserved cysteine through the conserved F or W. D genes are given only for firm matches. Some rows mark clone size as missing; the rest say once, few, many or name a class of expanded clone.

17	TRBV28	TRBD2	TRBJ2-3	NA	CASSVSTSGVRTDTQYF	TGTGCCAGCAGCGTGAGTACTAGCGGGGTTCGCACAGATACGCAGTATTTT
14	TRBV28	TRBD1	TRBJ1-2	NA	CASSLSGQSYGYTF	TGTGCCAGCAGTTTGTCGGGACAGTCCTATGGCTACACCTTC
13	TRBV24-1	NA	TRBJ1-2	NA	CATSDFRNYGYTF	TGTGCCACCAGTGATTTCCGGAACTATGGCTACACCTTC
14	TRBV6-1	NA	TRBJ1-5	many	CASSKEPQPGPQHF	TGTGCCAGCAGTAAGGAACCACAGCCGGGGCCCCAGCATTTT
14	TRBV9	NA	TRBJ2-3	NA	CASSSRGAIDTQYF	TGTGCCAGCAGCTCCCGGGGGGCCATAGATACGCAGTATTTT
16	TRBV11-3	NA	TRBJ2-5	NA	CASSLRASGLQETQYF	TGTGCCAGCAGCCTCCGGGCCAGCGGACTTCAAGAGACCCAGTACTTC
14	TRBV7-6	NA	TRBJ2-1	NA	CASSRTGTNNEQFF	TGTGCCAGCAGCCGAACCGGGACAAACAATGAGCAGTTCTTC
13	TRBV6-2/TRBV6-3	NA	TRBJ2-2	few	CASTLRMGGELFF	TGTGCCAGCACCCTACGGATGGGCGGGGAGCTGTTTTTT
15	TRBV19	NA	TRBJ1-1	NA	CASFPPHNMNTEAFF	TGTGCCAGCTTCCCACCCCATAATATGAACACTGAAGCTTTCTTT
17	TRBV4-1	NA	TRBJ2-2	NA	CASSQSVLRGNTGELFF	TGCGCCAGCAGCCAGTCGGTGCTCCGGGGGAACACCGGGGAGCTGTTTTTT
14	TRBV7-2	NA	TRBJ1-5	many	CASTLGGSNQPQHF	TGTGCCAGCACCTTAGGGGGTTCCAATCAGCCCCAGCATTTT
13	TRBV7-2	TRBD1	TRBJ2-7	NA	CANSPKTGIEQYF	TGTGCCAACAGCCCGAAGACAGGGATCGAGCAGTACTTC
12	TRBV6-2/TRBV6-3	NA	TRBJ2-6	many	CASSPGANVLTF	TGTGCCAGCAGTCCTGGGGCCAACGTCCTGACTTTC
12	TRBV12-3/TRBV12-4	NA	TRBJ2-3	few	CASSPTTSDSYF	TGTGCCAGCAGTCCGACCACATCGGACAGCTATTTT
15	TRBV6-5	NA	TRBJ2-2	few	CASSYLQGDTGELFF	TGTGCCAGCAGTTACTTACAGGGAGACACCGGGGAGCTGTTTTTT
18	TRBV7-2	TRBD2	TRBJ2-1	few	CASSLAAAGGLSYNEQFF	TGTGCCAGCAGCTTAGCAGCAGCGGGGGGACTAAGTTACAATGAGCAGTTCTTC
14	TRBV12-5	NA	TRBJ1-6	NA	CASGLWGRNSPLHF	TGTGCTAGTGGTTTGTGGGGTAGGAATTCACCCCTCCACTTT
15	TRBV7-6	NA	TRBJ2-5	few	CASSFQGGAKETQYF	TGTGCCAGCAGCTTTCAAGGGGGGGCAAAGGAGACCCAGTACTTC
14	TRBV19	TRBD1	TRBJ1-2	NA	CASSRQQGAQGYTF	TGTGCCAGTAGTAGGCAACAGGGGGCGCAAGGCTACACCTTC
13	TRBV25-1	NA	TRBJ2-1	NA	CASSATGPNEQFF	TGTGCCAGCAGTGCAACAGGCCCCAATGAGCAGTTCTTC
14	TRBV27	NA	TRBJ1-6	few	CASSLVGGDSPLHF	TGTGCCAGCAGTTTGGTTGGGGGCGATTCACCCCTCCACTTT
15	TRBV7-9	NA	TRBJ2-3	few	CASSPRGTPTDTQYF	TGTGCCAGCAGCCCGAGAGGCACCCCCACAGATACGCAGTATTTT
14	TRBV10-3	TRBD2	TRBJ2-3	few	CAISSGGAADTQYF	TGTGCCATTTCTAGCGGGGGGGCCGCAGATACGCAGTATTTT
15	TRBV6-2/TRBV6-3	NA	TRBJ1-5	few	CASRNLREPNQPQHF	TGTGCCAGCAGAAACCTCCGGGAACCTAATCAGCCCCAGCATTTT
14	TRBV6-2/TRBV6-3	TRBD1	TRBJ1-1	few	CASSYASGGTEAFF	TGTGCCAGCAGTTACGCATCAGGGGGCACTGAAGCTTTCTTT
18	TRBV6-2/TRBV6-3	NA	TRBJ2-1	few	CASSLGGADWNSYNEQFF	TGTGCCAGCAGTTTGGGTGGGGCAGACTGGAACTCCTACAATGAGCAGTTCTTC
13	TRBV6-2/TRBV6-3	NA	TRBJ2-1	once	CASSLNAGRGQFF	TGTGCCAGCAGTTTAAATGCGGGGCGGGGGCAGTTCTTC
14	TRBV7-6	NA	TRBJ2-7	few	CASSFGIGGYEQYF	TGTGCCAGCAGCTTTGGGATAGGCGGCTACGAGCAGTACTTC
10	TRBV2	NA	TRBJ2-1	NA	CATRVREQFF	TGTGCCACCAGGGTGCGTGAGCAGTTCTTC